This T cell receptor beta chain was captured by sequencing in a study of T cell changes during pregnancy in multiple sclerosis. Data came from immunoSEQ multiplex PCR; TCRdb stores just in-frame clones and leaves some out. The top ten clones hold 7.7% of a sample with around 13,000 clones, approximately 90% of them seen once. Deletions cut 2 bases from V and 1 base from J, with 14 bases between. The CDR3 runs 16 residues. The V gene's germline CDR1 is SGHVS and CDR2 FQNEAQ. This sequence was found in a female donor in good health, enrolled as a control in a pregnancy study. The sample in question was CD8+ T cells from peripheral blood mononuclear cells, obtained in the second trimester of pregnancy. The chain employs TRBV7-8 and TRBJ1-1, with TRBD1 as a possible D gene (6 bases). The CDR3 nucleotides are TGTGCCAGCAGCTTATGGGGGGGGGCGAGGAACACTGAAGCTTTCTTT. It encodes CASSLWGGARNTEAFF.